Listed here are 17 T cell receptor beta chains from one sample, sequenced in a study of blood T cell repertoires in COVID-19. TCRdb's copy holds only in-frame clones and misses some; the assay was immunoSEQ multiplex PCR. The sample yields roughly 110,000 clones, more than 70% seen once. Sequenced material: peripheral blood. The receptors come from a man in his 70s with acute or convalescent COVID-19.

The V call is TRBV5-1, the J call TRBJ2-7; 11 nucleotides line up with TRBD1. V lost 1 base, J lost 3 bases, and 9 bases stayed unmatched. The CDR3 contains 17 residues. The germline V gene has CDR1 SGHRS and CDR2 YFSETQ. CDR3 sequence (DNA): TGCGCCAGCAGCTTGTCTTGGGGGACAGGGGGGATCTACGAGCAGTACTTC. It translates to CASSLSWGTGGIYEQYF.

V usage is TRBV7-8 and J usage is TRBJ2-1, with 11 bases aligning to TRBD2. The CDR3 extends over 19 amino acids. The germline gives CDR1 SGHVS, CDR2 FQNEAQ. Trimming removed 4 bases from V and 0 bases from J; junction bases left unmatched: 11. In DNA, the CDR3 is TGTGCCAGCAGCTCGCGACTAGCGGGGTCATCCAGCTCCTACAATGAGCAGTTCTTC. Translation gives CASSSRLAGSSSSYNEQFF.

As DNA, the CDR3 is TGTGCCAGCAGTACCAAACAGAACACTGAAGCTTTCTTT. Amino acid sequence: CASSTKQNTEAFF. The chain joins TRBV2 to TRBJ1-1, with D unresolved. The CDR3 runs 13 residues. Germline V gives CDR1 SNHLY, CDR2 FYNNEI. V was cut by 5 bases and J by 1 base, with 8 bases left in between.

V gene TRBV19 combines with J gene TRBJ1-2; TRBD1 agrees at 7 bases. The ends lost 7 bases at V and 8 bases at J; junction bases unmatched: 10. This CDR3 has 13 amino acids. In germline, CDR1 is LNHDA, CDR2 SQIVND (reference sequence). DNA of the CDR3: TGTGCCAGTACCCCGTGGCAGGGGGACGGCTACACCTTC. This codes for CASTPWQGDGYTF.

In its sample, this clone was seen a few times. This chain connects TRBV9 to TRBJ1-3, with D possibly TRBD1 on 6 matching bases. CDR1 and CDR2 from the germline V gene are SGDLS and YYNGEE. Trimming cost V 0 bases and J 1 base, with 17 bases left between them. The CDR3 spans 18 residues. In DNA, the CDR3 is TGTGCCAGCAGCGTAGTCCCCGACAGGTTCCTTTCTGGAAACACCATATATTTT. Amino acid sequence: CASSVVPDRFLSGNTIYF.

The chain carries TRBV6-4 and TRBJ2-2; tentatively, D is TRBD1 (5 bases). Germline V gene lookup returns CDR1 MRHNA and CDR2 SNTAGT. Deletions cut 9 bases from V and 1 base from J, with 9 bases between. The CDR3 spans 13 residues. CDR3 sequence (DNA): TGTGCCAGAAACAGGAGGAACACCGGGGAGCTGTTTTTT. Its protein product is CARNRRNTGELFF.

The rearrangement joins TRBV7-8 to TRBJ2-3; 12 bases align to TRBD1. Unmatched junction bases numbered 9, after V lost 1 base and J lost 4 bases. Per the germline V gene, CDR1 is SGHVS and CDR2 is FQNEAQ. The CDR3 length is 18 residues. CDR3 in DNA: TGTGCCAGCAGCTTAGTCATGGGGACAGGGGGCATCGCAGATACGCAGTATTTT. As protein: CASSLVMGTGGIADTQYF.

This chain uses TRBV19 with TRBJ1-2; TRBD1 aligns across 7 bases. Germline values: CDR1 LNHDA, CDR2 SQIVND (reference sequence). Germline trimming cut 7 bases from V and 2 bases from J; bases unmatched to any gene: 7. There are 14 residues in the CDR3. This CDR3 reads CASTRQGANYGYTF. CDR3 DNA sequence: TGTGCCAGTACCCGACAGGGAGCAAACTATGGCTACACCTTC.

The chain uses TRBV9 and TRBJ2-3, with D tentatively TRBD2 (6 bases). V was trimmed by 4 bases and J by 0 bases, leaving 12 bases between them. CDR3 length: 15 amino acids. Germline CDR1 and CDR2: SGDLS and YYNGEE. CDR3 nucleotide sequence: TGTGCCAGCAGCCCGCGGGGAACTAGCACAGATACGCAGTATTTT. Translation gives CASSPRGTSTDTQYF. The entire variable domain, with the rest obtained from reference TRBV9 and TRBJ2-3, is as follows: DSGVTQTPKHLITATGQRVTLRCSPRSGDLSVYWYQQSLDQGLQFLIQYYNGEERAKGNILERFSAQQFPDLHSELNLSSLELGDSALYFCASSPRGTSTDTQYFGPGTRLTVL.

The chain links TRBV7-3 to TRBJ2-1; no reliable D call. CDR1 and CDR2 (germline): SGHTA, FQGTGA. V was cut by 2 bases and J by 6 bases, with 8 bases left in between. The CDR3 contains 13 residues. The CDR3 DNA follows: TGTGCCAGCAGCTTAGCTAGTATCAATGAGCAGTTCTTC. The encoded protein is CASSLASINEQFF.

The chain is built from TRBV5-5 and TRBJ2-7, with 7 bases fitting TRBD1. Per the germline V gene, CDR1 is SGHKS and CDR2 is YYEKEE (reference sequence). The CDR3 contains 16 residues. Losses at the gene ends were 1 base for V and 1 base for J; bases not matched to a gene: 8. CDR3 bases: TGTGCCAGCAGCTTGCGGCACGGACAGGAGTCCTACGAGCAGTACTTC. Translating it yields CASSLRHGQESYEQYF.

This clone was recorded only once. The chain recombines TRBV5-1 with TRBJ2-4; TRBD2 agrees at 9 bases. Germline CDR1 reads SGHRS; CDR2 reads YFSETQ. V lost 0 bases, J lost 8 bases, and 9 bases stayed unmatched. This CDR3 has 16 amino acids. This chain's CDR3 is CASSLGGSGGTDIQYF. CDR3 nucleotides: TGCGCCAGCAGCTTGGGTGGAAGCGGGGGGACGGACATTCAGTACTTC.

The V and J genes are TRBV28 and TRBJ1-6; no firm D call. Trimming removed 8 bases at V and 6 bases at J, with 11 bases between. The CDR3 loop spans 13 amino acids. Germline V gene lookup returns CDR1 MDHEN and CDR2 SYDVKM. CDR3 nucleotides: TGTGCCAGCGACGGACGGGGTAATTCACCCCTCCACTTT. Translated: CASDGRGNSPLHF.

V gene TRBV7-8 combines with J gene TRBJ2-7, with a possible D match to TRBD2 (5 bases). The CDR3 consists of 17 residues. The V gene lost 0 bases and the J gene lost 0 bases, with 15 bases spanning the gap. Looked up from germline, CDR1 is SGHVS and CDR2 is FQNEAQ. As DNA, the CDR3 is TGTGCCAGCAGCTTAGCGGGTTTCTCGGCGGGCTCCTACGAGCAGTACTTC. Amino acids: CASSLAGFSAGSYEQYF.

The chain uses TRBV11-2 and TRBJ2-1, with TRBD1 identical over 8 bases. Germline-derived CDR1 and CDR2 are SGHAT and FQNNGV. This CDR3 region has 17 residues. V shed 5 bases and J 7 bases; nucleotides not matched to a gene: 16. DNA of the CDR3: TGTGCCAGCAGCCCTTGGAATACGTACAGGGGGGAGAATGAGCAGTTCTTC. It specifies CASSPWNTYRGENEQFF.

Notes on this clone: Since a much larger clone is just one base distant, this may be a read error. In the same sample, other DNA sequences code for this CDR3. The chain carries TRBV11-3 and TRBJ1-1; D is unresolved. Germline assignment: CDR1 SGHNT and CDR2 YENEEA. Trimming took 1 base from V and 2 from J, leaving 5 bases between them. This CDR3 comprises 13 residues. CDR3 nucleotide sequence: TGTGCCAGCAGCTTAGGAGGTAACACTGAAGCTTTCTTT. This codes for CASSLGGNTEAFF.

The chain has TRBV10-2 and TRBJ2-7; 10 bases align to TRBD1. V trimming: 2 bases; J trimming: 3 bases; junction bases outside the gene matches: 4. The length of the CDR3 is 15 residues. Germline V CDR1 and CDR2: WSHSY, SAAADI. This chain's CDR3 is CASSEAGQGFYEQYF. In DNA form, the CDR3 reads TGCGCCAGCAGTGAGGCGGGACAGGGGTTCTACGAGCAGTACTTC.